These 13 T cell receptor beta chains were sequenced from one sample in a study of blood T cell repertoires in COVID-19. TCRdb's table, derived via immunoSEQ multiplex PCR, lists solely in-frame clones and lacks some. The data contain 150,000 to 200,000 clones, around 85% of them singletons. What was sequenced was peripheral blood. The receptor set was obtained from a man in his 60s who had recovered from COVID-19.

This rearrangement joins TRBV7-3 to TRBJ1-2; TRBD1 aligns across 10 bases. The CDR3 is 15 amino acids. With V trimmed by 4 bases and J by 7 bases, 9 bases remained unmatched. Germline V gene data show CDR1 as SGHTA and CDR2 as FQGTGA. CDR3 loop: CASSSEPGTGAGYTF. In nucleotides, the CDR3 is TGTGCCAGCAGCTCGGAACCCGGGACAGGGGCTGGCTACACCTTC.

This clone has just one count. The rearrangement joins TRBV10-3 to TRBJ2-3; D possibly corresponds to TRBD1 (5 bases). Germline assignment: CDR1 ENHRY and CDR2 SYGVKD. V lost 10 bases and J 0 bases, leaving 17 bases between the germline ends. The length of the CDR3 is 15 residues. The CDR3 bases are TGTGCCACCAAGCCCCAGGGTAAGAGCACAGATACGCAGTATTTT. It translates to CATKPQGKSTDTQYF.

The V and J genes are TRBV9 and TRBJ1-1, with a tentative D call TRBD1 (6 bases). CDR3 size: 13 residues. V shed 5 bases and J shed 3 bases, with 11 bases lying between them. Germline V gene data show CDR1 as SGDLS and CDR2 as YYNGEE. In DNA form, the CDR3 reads TGTGCCAGCAGTAGACAGGAGTACACTGAAGCTTTCTTT. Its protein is CASSRQEYTEAFF. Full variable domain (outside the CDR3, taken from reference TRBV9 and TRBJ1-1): DSGVTQTPKHLITATGQRVTLRCSPRSGDLSVYWYQQSLDQGLQFLIQYYNGEERAKGNILERFSAQQFPDLHSELNLSSLELGDSALYFCASSRQEYTEAFFGQGTRLTVV.

The CDR3 DNA sequence: TGTGCCAGCAGCTTAAGTGGGGCCTCAACGGGACAGGGAAGAAACACCATATATTTT. Protein sequence: CASSLSGASTGQGRNTIYF. This chain links TRBV7-3 with TRBJ1-3; 9 positions agree with TRBD1. This CDR3 is 19 amino acids long. With 1 base clipped from V and 5 bases from J, the junction kept 15 bases outside the gene matches. Germline V gene sequence: CDR1 SGHTA, CDR2 FQGTGA.

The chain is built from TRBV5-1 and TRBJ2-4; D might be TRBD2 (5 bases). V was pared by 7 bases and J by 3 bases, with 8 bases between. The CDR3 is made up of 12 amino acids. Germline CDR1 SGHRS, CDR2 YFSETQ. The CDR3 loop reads CASGSGKNIQYF. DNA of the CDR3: TGCGCCAGCGGGAGTGGCAAAAACATTCAGTACTTC.

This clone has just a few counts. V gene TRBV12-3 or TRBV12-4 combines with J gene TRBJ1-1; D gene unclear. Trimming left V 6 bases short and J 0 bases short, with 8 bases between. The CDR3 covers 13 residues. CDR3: CASRLTVNTEAFF. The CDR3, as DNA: TGTGCCAGCAGGCTAACAGTGAACACTGAAGCTTTCTTT.

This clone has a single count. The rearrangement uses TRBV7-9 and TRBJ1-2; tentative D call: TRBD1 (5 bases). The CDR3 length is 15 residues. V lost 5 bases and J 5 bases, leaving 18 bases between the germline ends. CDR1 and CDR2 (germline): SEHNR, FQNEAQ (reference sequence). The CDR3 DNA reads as TGTGCCAGCAGCCCATGGGCGGGGACGGGGTATGGCTACACCTTC. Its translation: CASSPWAGTGYGYTF.

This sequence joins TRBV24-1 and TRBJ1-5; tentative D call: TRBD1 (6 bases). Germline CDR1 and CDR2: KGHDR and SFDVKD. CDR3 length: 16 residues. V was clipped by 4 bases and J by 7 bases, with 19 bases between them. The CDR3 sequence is CATSDTYRDPWQPQHF. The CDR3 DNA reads TGTGCCACCAGTGACACCTACAGGGACCCTTGGCAGCCCCAGCATTTT.

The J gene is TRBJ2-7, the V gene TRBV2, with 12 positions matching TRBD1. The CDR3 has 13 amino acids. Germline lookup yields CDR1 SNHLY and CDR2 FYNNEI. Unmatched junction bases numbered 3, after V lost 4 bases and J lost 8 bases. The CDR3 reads CASSGGTGGKQYF. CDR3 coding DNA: TGTGCCAGCAGTGGGGGGACAGGGGGCAAGCAGTACTTC.

CDR3 nucleotides: TGTGCCAGCAGCTTGACCGGCTATGGCTACACCTTC. It specifies CASSLTGYGYTF. The chain carries TRBV5-4 and TRBJ1-2; D gene uncertain. There are 12 residues in the CDR3. V lost 1 base and J lost 4, with 5 bases in between. CDR1 and CDR2 from the germline V gene are SGHNT and YYREEE (reference sequence).

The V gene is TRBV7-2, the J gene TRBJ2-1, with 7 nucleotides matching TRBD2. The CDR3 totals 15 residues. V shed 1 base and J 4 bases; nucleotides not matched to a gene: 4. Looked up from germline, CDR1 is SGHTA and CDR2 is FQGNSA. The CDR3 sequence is CASSLGTSAYNEQFF. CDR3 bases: TGTGCCAGCAGCTTAGGGACTAGTGCTTACAATGAGCAGTTCTTC.

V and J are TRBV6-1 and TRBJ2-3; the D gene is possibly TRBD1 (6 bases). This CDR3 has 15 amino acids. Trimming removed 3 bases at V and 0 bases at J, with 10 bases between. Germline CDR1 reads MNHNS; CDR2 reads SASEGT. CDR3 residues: CASSEGAVSTDTQYF. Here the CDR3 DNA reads TGTGCCAGCAGTGAGGGGGCAGTCAGCACAGATACGCAGTATTTT.

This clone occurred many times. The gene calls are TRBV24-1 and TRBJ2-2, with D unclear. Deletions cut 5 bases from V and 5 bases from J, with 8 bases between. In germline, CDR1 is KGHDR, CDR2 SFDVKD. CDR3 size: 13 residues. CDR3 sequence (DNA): TGTGCCACCAGTGGTGGAGAAACCGGGGAGCTGTTTTTT. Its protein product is CATSGGETGELFF.